This record looks at one T cell receptor (beta chain) sequence and its context. The CDR3 consists of 15 residues. Germline V CDR1 and CDR2: SGHRS, YFSETQ. The V gene end was trimmed by 4 bases and the J gene end by 9 bases; junction bases not matched to a gene: 9. Original methodology: Amplifying reference gene primers gave estimates of nucleated cell counts. TCRdb keeps only in-frame clones here, not all; method: immunoSEQ multiplex PCR. The V and J calls and clone size are taken from that table; D and trimming were inferred from the DNA. The sample records about 200,000 clones, about 88% being singletons. This entry comes from a study of blood T cell repertoires in COVID-19. The Seattle patients, enrolled during active infection, were followed longitudinally.

Sequencing was done on a sample of peripheral blood. The chain is built from TRBV5-1 and TRBJ2-1, with TRBD2 matching 11 bases. The sequence was collected from a man between 50 and 59 years old with COVID-19, enrolled during active disease. The CDR3: CASSPLAGELGEQFF. The CDR3 DNA reads TGCGCCAGCAGCCCACTAGCGGGAGAATTGGGTGAGCAGTTCTTC.